The clone carrying this TCR beta chain was detected only a few times. The data derive from a study of CD8 T cells in ankylosing spondylitis. Each CDR3 protein is one row after TCRdb ran MiXCR on the 5' RACE reads. The sample yields around 340,000 distinct CDR3 sequences, roughly 15% seen once. Trimming at V came to 4 bases and at J to 1 base, leaving 7 bases not matched to a gene. This CDR3 is built from 16 residues. Germline CDR1 LGHNA, CDR2 YNFKEQ. The sequence derives from a male donor with ankylosing spondylitis or in good health (not recorded which). The V call is TRBV4-2, the J call TRBJ2-5, with 9 bases aligning to TRBD2. What was sequenced was blood, either unsorted or a sorted T cell fraction (not recorded which). CDR3 sequence: CASSPGAGGPQETQYF. CDR3 nucleotides: TGTGCCAGCAGCCCAGGAGCGGGGGGCCCCCAAGAGACCCAGTACTTC.